This T cell receptor beta chain originates from a study of TIL therapy for anti-PD-1-resistant metastatic lung cancer. Whole-study context: Most patients had lung adenocarcinoma.

Study outcomes and limitations: The baseline peripheral repertoire was partially replaced by infused TIL clonotypes that later decayed. This highly selected cohort may not generalize to typical lung cancer patients.

About this clone itself: Its target is not known.

The immunoSEQ assay was v3. The protocol was immunoSEQ multiplex PCR, while the TCRdb copy is restricted to in-frame clones and leaves out a portion. The profile shows tens of thousands of clones, approximately 83% of them singletons. The germline V gene encodes CDR1 SGHNT and CDR2 YYREEE (reference sequence). CDR3 size: 16 residues. V was pared by 1 base and J by 3 bases, with 6 bases of the junction left unmatched. Time point denoted: pre-treatment sample, taken before nivolumab and TIL therapy. This chain connects TRBV5-4 to TRBJ2-3, with 9 bases lining up with TRBD1. The sequenced sample was blood, obtained at baseline. This clonotype originated in a person between 25 and 80 years old with non-small cell lung cancer. CDR3 in DNA: TGTGCCAGCAGCTTGTACGGGACAGGGATTACAGATACGCAGTATTTT. It yields the protein CASSLYGTGITDTQYF.